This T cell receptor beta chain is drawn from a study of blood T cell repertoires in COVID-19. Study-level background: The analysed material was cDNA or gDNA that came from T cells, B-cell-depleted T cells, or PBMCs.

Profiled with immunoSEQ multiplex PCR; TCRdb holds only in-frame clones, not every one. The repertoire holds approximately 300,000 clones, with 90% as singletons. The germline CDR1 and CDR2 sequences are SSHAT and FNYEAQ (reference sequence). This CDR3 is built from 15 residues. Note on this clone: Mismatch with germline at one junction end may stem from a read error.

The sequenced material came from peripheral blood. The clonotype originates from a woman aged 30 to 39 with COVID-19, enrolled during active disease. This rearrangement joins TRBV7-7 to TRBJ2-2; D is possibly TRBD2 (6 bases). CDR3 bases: TGTGCTAGCAGCTTAGGAGGGATCGGCACCGGGGAGCTGTTTTTT. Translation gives CASSLGGIGTGELFF.